This passage covers 10 T cell receptor beta chains from one sample sequenced in a study of blood T cell repertoires in COVID-19. The method was immunoSEQ multiplex PCR; TCRdb's version includes in-frame clones alone and lacks a portion of them. The sample includes 300,000 or so clones, about 83% of them seen just once. The sequenced sample consisted of peripheral blood. The receptor set was obtained from a woman aged 50 to 60 with acute or convalescent COVID-19.

This clone was counted only a few times. This chain uses TRBV2 with TRBJ1-5; 8 nucleotides match TRBD1. CDR3 size: 17 residues. V lost 5 bases and J lost 1; bases outside the gene matches: 10. Germline CDR1 is SNHLY and CDR2 is FYNNEI. The CDR3 DNA reads as TGTGCCAGCAGTCTTGAATCAGGGGGCGCGAGCAATCAGCCCCAGCATTTT. It is translated as CASSLESGGASNQPQHF.

The V call is TRBV6-5, the J call TRBJ2-1; 10 nucleotides line up with TRBD2. V shed 5 bases, J shed 7 bases, and the junction held 8 bases outside the gene matches. Germline CDR1 MNHEY, CDR2 SVGAGI. The CDR3 is made up of 15 amino acids. The DNA for the CDR3 is TGTGCCAGCAGTCAGAGCGGGAGGGCAGGGAATGAGCAGTTCTTC. Protein product: CASSQSGRAGNEQFF.

This sequence joins TRBV29-1 and TRBJ2-7; TRBD2 matches at 7 bases. The CDR3 has 14 residues. Germline loops: CDR1 SQVTM, CDR2 ANQGSEA. The J segment lost 3 bases and the V segment lost 5 bases, leaving 10 bases of the junction unmatched. The CDR3 protein is CSVSTRGGVYEQYF. CDR3 nucleotides: TGCAGCGTTTCCACACGGGGAGGGGTCTACGAGCAGTACTTC.

DNA of the CDR3: TGTGCCAGCAGCCAATGGACGGGAGGGCCCTGGGATGAGCAGTTCTTC. Translation: CASSQWTGGPWDEQFF. This sequence joins TRBV3-1 (or the pseudogene TRBV3-2) and TRBJ2-1, with TRBD2 matching 8 bases. V lost 2 bases to trimming and J lost 8 bases; unmatched junction nucleotides: 11. This CDR3 has 16 amino acids. Germline loops: CDR1 LGHDT, CDR2 YNNKEL (reference sequence).

This chain connects TRBV6-2 or TRBV6-3 to TRBJ2-1; TRBD2 matches 7 bases. Germline values: CDR1 MNHEY, CDR2 SVGEGT. Trimming removed 4 bases from V and 0 bases from J; junction bases left unmatched: 3. The CDR3 loop spans 15 amino acids. The chain's CDR3 is CASSLASGSYNEQFF. The CDR3 nucleotides read TGTGCCAGCAGTTTAGCTAGCGGCTCCTACAATGAGCAGTTCTTC.

The V and J genes are TRBV28 and TRBJ2-7, with 9 positions matching TRBD2. This CDR3 has 15 residues. Germline loops: CDR1 MDHEN, CDR2 SYDVKM. Losses at the gene ends were 4 bases for V and 5 bases for J; bases not matched to a gene: 9. CDR3 amino acids: CASSSPPRGRDEQYF. The CDR3 DNA is TGTGCCAGCAGTTCCCCCCCTCGCGGGAGGGACGAGCAGTACTTC.

The chain links TRBV27 to TRBJ1-3, with D possibly TRBD1 on 6 matching bases. CDR3 length: 15 residues. Trimming removed 5 bases at V and 2 bases at J, with 13 bases between. The germline V gene encodes CDR1 MNHEY and CDR2 SMNVEV (reference sequence). This CDR3 is CASSPRTVAGNTIYF. The CDR3 DNA reads as TGTGCCAGCAGTCCCCGGACAGTGGCTGGAAACACCATATATTTT.

The chain combines TRBV9 with TRBJ2-3; tentatively, D is TRBD1 (6 bases). The CDR3 sequence is 14 residues long. From germline, CDR1 is SGDLS and CDR2 YYNGEE. The V and J ends lost 4 bases and 5 bases respectively, with 14 bases between them. CDR3 amino acids: CASSPRQGIDTQYF. Here the CDR3 DNA reads TGTGCCAGCAGCCCTCGGCAGGGGATAGATACGCAGTATTTT.

The rearrangement joins TRBV29-1 to TRBJ2-5; TRBD2 aligns across 8 bases. The CDR3 is 12 residues long. Looked up from germline, CDR1 is SQVTM and CDR2 is ANQGSEA. The V and J ends lost 6 bases and 2 bases, in that order; junction bases with no gene match: 2. The CDR3 reads CSVTSGQETQYF. CDR3 nucleotides: TGCAGCGTAACTAGCGGACAAGAGACCCAGTACTTC.

The CDR3 bases are TGTGCCAGTAGTGGGGACAGGGGGTACGAGCAGTACTTC. Encoded protein: CASSGDRGYEQYF. This chain links TRBV19 with TRBJ2-7; 11 nucleotides agree with TRBD1. Trimming cost V 5 bases and J 4 bases; bases outside gene matches: 1. This CDR3 has 13 residues. Per germline, CDR1 LNHDA and CDR2 SQIVND (reference sequence).